This T cell receptor beta chain was sequenced during a study of blood T cells in healthy people across ages. General observations from the study: A roughly linear fall in TCR beta diversity per million T cells was seen with increasing age.

The sample holds many counts of this clonotype. Its target is unknown. Sample-barcoded 5' priming and a J-beta primer mix drove a second PCR of roughly 6 to 12 cycles. TCRdb independently ran MiXCR on the 5' RACE reads; one entry per CDR3 protein. In the table there are roughly 550,000 distinct CDR3 sequences, nearly 25% of which are singletons. Around 10 milliliters of peripheral blood were drawn from each donor. Germline values: CDR1 SGHTA, CDR2 FQGTGA. This CDR3 is built from 15 residues. The junction had 4 bases not matched to a gene; V was cut back by 6 bases and J by 1 base. This sample was shared with a second study, whose subject was T cells of mothers and their children. Per that paper: An overlap that was slightly higher, though non-significant, was seen in related mother-child pairs versus unrelated pairs.

This sequence joins TRBV7-3 and TRBJ2-5, with 11 bases lining up with TRBD2. This receptor was obtained from a boy younger than 18 in good health. Specimen: blood. This CDR3 reads CASSLGLAGQETQYF. The DNA of the CDR3 is TGTGCCAGCAGTTTAGGACTAGCGGGCCAAGAGACCCAGTACTTC.